These 18 T cell receptor beta chains originate from one sample sequenced in a study of cytomegalovirus exposure and HLA in healthy donors. The PCR used 60 Vbeta and 13 Jbeta primers. Libraries were prepared by immunoSEQ multiplex PCR; TCRdb keeps only in-frame clonotypes and omits some of them. The table has about 59,000 clones, over 70% seen once. The sample taken for sequencing was PBMCs. The receptors shown here come from a woman aged 40-49 years in good health and CMV-seronegative.

This rearrangement joins TRBV28 to TRBJ1-5, with 7 bases lining up with TRBD1. CDR1 and CDR2 (germline): MDHEN, SYDVKM. The junction had 6 bases not matched to a gene; V was cut back by 4 bases and J by 6 bases. There are 14 residues in the CDR3. DNA for the CDR3: TGTGCCAGCAGTTCTGGACAGGCGTTTCAGCCCCAGCATTTT. It encodes CASSSGQAFQPQHF.

This sequence joins TRBV9 and TRBJ2-5; 11 bases fit TRBD2. This CDR3 is 19 amino acids long. Germline values: CDR1 SGDLS, CDR2 YYNGEE. V dropped 0 bases and J dropped 1; count of bases not matched to a gene: 11. The DNA of the CDR3 is TGTGCCAGCAGCGTAGCTACGGGCACAACTAGCGGGAGCCAAGAGACCCAGTACTTC. As protein: CASSVATGTTSGSQETQYF. The full variable domain, in which reference TRBV9 and TRBJ2-5 provide the parts outside the CDR3, is DSGVTQTPKHLITATGQRVTLRCSPRSGDLSVYWYQQSLDQGLQFLIQYYNGEERAKGNILERFSAQQFPDLHSELNLSSLELGDSALYFCASSVATGTTSGSQETQYFGPGTRLLVL.

CDR3 in DNA: TGTGCCAGCAGCTTAGCCCAGGGGGCTAAGTACGAGCAGTACTTC. Amino acids: CASSLAQGAKYEQYF. The chain carries TRBV7-9 and TRBJ2-7; 8 bases are shared with TRBD1. The CDR3 covers 15 residues. Germline V gene data show CDR1 as SEHNR and CDR2 as FQNEAQ (reference sequence). Trimming took 0 bases from V and 4 from J; bases not matched to a gene: 5.

Notes on this clone: One end of the junction does not line up with germline, which may come from a read error. The chain employs TRBV6-5 and TRBJ2-7; 8 nucleotides align to TRBD1. CDR1 is MNHEY and CDR2 is SVGAGI in the germline V gene. This CDR3 has 10 amino acids. In nucleotides, the CDR3 is TGTGCCAGCAGTACACGGACAGGGCGCTTC. It specifies CASSTRTGRF.

The V call is TRBV28, the J call TRBJ2-2, with TRBD2 matching over 8 bases. Per the germline V gene, CDR1 is MDHEN and CDR2 is SYDVKM. The CDR3 has 16 residues. Trimming at V came to 4 bases and at J to 4 bases, leaving 8 bases not matched to a gene. CDR3: CASSYAGGEGTGELFF. CDR3 nucleotides: TGTGCCAGCAGTTATGCGGGGGGCGAGGGCACCGGGGAGCTGTTTTTT.

This clone was counted a single time. The chain recombines TRBV9 with TRBJ1-1; weak D call: TRBD1 (5 bases). V gave up 0 bases and J gave up 0 bases, with 12 bases separating them. CDR1 is SGDLS and CDR2 is YYNGEE in the germline V gene. The CDR3 is 16 residues long. CDR3 sequence reads: CASSVGETVLNTEAFF. CDR3 DNA sequence: TGTGCCAGCAGCGTAGGCGAGACAGTGCTGAACACTGAAGCTTTCTTT.

V gene TRBV7-6 combines with J gene TRBJ2-1; the match to TRBD2 covers 9 bases. Unmatched junction bases numbered 7, after V lost 5 bases and J lost 5 bases. This CDR3 has 15 amino acids. Germline CDR1 reads SGHVS; CDR2 reads FNYEAQ. For the CDR3, the DNA is TGTGCCAGCAGCCCCTGGGCTAGCGGGGACAATGAGCAGTTCTTC. The encoded protein is CASSPWASGDNEQFF.

This clone was recorded only once. The chain has TRBV5-1 and TRBJ2-1, with 13 bases fitting TRBD2. In germline, CDR1 is SGHRS, CDR2 YFSETQ. This CDR3 spans 19 amino acids. Unmatched junction bases numbered 8, after V lost 1 base and J lost 1 base. CDR3 sequence: CASSLRLAGGGASYNEQFF. The DNA of the CDR3 is TGCGCCAGCAGCTTGCGACTAGCGGGAGGCGGGGCTTCCTACAATGAGCAGTTCTTC.

This chain connects TRBV27 to TRBJ1-5; TRBD1 aligns across 10 bases. The germline gives CDR1 MNHEY, CDR2 SMNVEV (reference sequence). This CDR3 is 15 amino acids long. Losses at the gene ends were 3 bases for V and 7 bases for J; bases not matched to a gene: 6. This CDR3 is CASSLDRGFGQPQHF. In DNA, the CDR3 is TGTGCCAGCAGTTTGGACAGGGGGTTTGGGCAGCCCCAGCATTTT.

In DNA, the CDR3 is TGTGCCAGCAGGGGGGCAGGGGCCCAGCATTTT. Its translation is CASRGAGAQHF. The rearrangement joins TRBV7-9 to TRBJ1-5; perhaps TRBD1 as D (6 bases). CDR3 size: 11 residues. In germline, CDR1 is SEHNR, CDR2 FQNEAQ (reference sequence). V was clipped by 6 bases and J by 11 bases, with 11 bases between them.

The chain has TRBV5-6 and TRBJ2-7; the match to TRBD2 covers 9 bases. This CDR3 has 16 residues. The germline CDR1 and CDR2 sequences are SGHDT and YYEEEE. J gave up 7 bases and V 4 bases, and 15 bases lay outside the gene matches. CDR3 nucleotides: TGTGCCAGCAGCCCGACTGTCCAGCGGGAGGTGAAAGAGCAGTACTTC. It encodes CASSPTVQREVKEQYF.

The rearrangement links TRBV29-1 to TRBJ1-4; 8 bases align to TRBD1. There are 14 residues in the CDR3. Trimming at V came to 4 bases and at J to 4 bases, leaving 5 bases not matched to a gene. Germline V gives CDR1 SQVTM, CDR2 ANQGSEA. DNA of the CDR3: TGCAGCGTTGCTTCGGGACAGGTTAATGAAAAACTGTTTTTT. It yields the protein CSVASGQVNEKLFF.

In its sample, this clone was seen a few times. The chain recombines TRBV27 with TRBJ2-2; D is uncertain. Trimming stripped 8 bases from V and 0 bases from J, with 13 bases between. CDR1 MNHEY and CDR2 SMNVEV come from the germline V gene (reference sequence). This CDR3 has 15 residues. CDR3 DNA: TGTGCCAGCCGTGATATCGGAGCGAACACCGGGGAGCTGTTTTTT. This gives the protein CASRDIGANTGELFF.

The chain joins TRBV6-6 to TRBJ1-1, with a tentative D call TRBD1 (5 bases). This CDR3 region has 14 residues. V lost 4 bases, J lost 4 bases, and 13 bases lay in between. Germline values: CDR1 MNHNY, CDR2 SVGAGI (reference sequence). CDR3 sequence reads: CASSSPAGPTEAFF. The DNA for the CDR3 is TGTGCCAGCAGTTCCCCAGCAGGGCCCACTGAAGCTTTCTTT.

The DNA for the CDR3 is TGCGCCAGCAGCCAAACAGGGTCTGGGGCCAACGTCCTGACTTTC. Protein product: CASSQTGSGANVLTF. V usage is TRBV5-1 and J usage is TRBJ2-6; tentatively, D is TRBD1 (6 bases). Between the trimmed V and J ends, which lost 4 bases and 1 base, there was a span of 9 bases. The CDR3 is 15 amino acids. From germline, CDR1 is SGHRS and CDR2 YFSETQ.

This chain links TRBV7-2 with TRBJ2-5, with 13 nucleotides matching TRBD2. J gave up 4 bases and V 5 bases, and 7 bases lay outside the gene matches. The germline V gene has CDR1 SGHTA and CDR2 FQGNSA. The CDR3 length is 16 residues. CDR3 bases: TGTGCCAGCAGCGCAACTAGCGGGAGGGCCAGAGAGACCCAGTACTTC. Protein sequence: CASSATSGRARETQYF.

J is TRBJ1-2 and V is TRBV7-9; maybe TRBD1 (5 bases). Trimming removed 0 bases from V and 5 bases from J, with 13 bases in between. The CDR3 length is 15 residues. Germline-derived CDR1 and CDR2 are SEHNR and FQNEAQ (reference sequence). The CDR3, as DNA: TGTGCCAGCAGCTTAGCAGGGGTGGAAGGGTATGGCTACACCTTC. This translates into CASSLAGVEGYGYTF.

This clone has just one count. The genes are TRBV19 and TRBJ1-1; 8 bases agree with TRBD1. There are 14 residues in the CDR3. The V gene end was trimmed by 5 bases and the J gene end by 1 base; junction bases not matched to a gene: 3. Germline CDR1 LNHDA, CDR2 SQIVND (reference sequence). The CDR3 region is CASSGTGQNTEAFF. In DNA, the CDR3 is TGTGCCAGTAGTGGGACAGGCCAGAACACTGAAGCTTTCTTT.